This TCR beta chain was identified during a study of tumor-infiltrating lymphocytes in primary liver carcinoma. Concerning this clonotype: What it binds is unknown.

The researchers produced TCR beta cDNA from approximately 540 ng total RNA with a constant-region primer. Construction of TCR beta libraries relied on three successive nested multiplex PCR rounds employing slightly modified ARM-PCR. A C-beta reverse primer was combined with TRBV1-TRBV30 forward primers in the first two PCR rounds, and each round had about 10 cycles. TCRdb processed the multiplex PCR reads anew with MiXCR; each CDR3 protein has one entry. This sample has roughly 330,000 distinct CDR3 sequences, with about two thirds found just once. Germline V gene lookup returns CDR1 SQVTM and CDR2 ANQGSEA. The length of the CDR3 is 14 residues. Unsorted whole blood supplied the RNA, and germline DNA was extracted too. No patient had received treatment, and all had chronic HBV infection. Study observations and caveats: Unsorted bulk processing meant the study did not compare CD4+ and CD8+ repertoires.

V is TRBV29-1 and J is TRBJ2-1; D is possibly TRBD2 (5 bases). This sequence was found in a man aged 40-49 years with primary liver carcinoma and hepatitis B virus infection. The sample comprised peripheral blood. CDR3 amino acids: CNLRVGAAYNEQFF. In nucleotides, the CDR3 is TGCAACCTCAGAGTGGGAGCCGCATACAATGAGCAGTTCTTC.